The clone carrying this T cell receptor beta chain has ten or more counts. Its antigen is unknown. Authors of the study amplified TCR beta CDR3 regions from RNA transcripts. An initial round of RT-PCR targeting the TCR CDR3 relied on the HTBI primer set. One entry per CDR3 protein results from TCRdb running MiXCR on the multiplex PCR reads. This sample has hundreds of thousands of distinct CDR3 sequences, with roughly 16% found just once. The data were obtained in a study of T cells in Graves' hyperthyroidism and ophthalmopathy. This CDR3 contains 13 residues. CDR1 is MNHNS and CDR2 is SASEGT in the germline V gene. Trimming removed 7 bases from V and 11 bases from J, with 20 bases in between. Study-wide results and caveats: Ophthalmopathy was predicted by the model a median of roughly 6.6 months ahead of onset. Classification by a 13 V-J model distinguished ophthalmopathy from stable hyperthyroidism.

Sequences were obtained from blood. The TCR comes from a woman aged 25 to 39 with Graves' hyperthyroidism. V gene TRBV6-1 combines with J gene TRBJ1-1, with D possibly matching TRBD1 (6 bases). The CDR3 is CASKEDRHVRAFF. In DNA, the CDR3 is TGTGCCAGCAAGGAAGACAGGCATGTTCGGGCTTTCTTT.